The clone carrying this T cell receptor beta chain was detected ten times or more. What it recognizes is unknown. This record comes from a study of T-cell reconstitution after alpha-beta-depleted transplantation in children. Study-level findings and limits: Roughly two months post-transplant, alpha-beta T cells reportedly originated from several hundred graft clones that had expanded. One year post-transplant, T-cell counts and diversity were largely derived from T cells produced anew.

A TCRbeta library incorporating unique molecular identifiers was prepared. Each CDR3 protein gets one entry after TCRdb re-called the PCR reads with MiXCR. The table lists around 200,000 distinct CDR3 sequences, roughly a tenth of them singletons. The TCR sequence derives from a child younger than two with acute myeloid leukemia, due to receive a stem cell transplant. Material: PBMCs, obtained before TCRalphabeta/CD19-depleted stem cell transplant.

DNA for the CDR3: TGTGCCAGCAGCTTCGACAGGATGATATACAATGAGCAGTTCTTC. This sequence encodes CASSFDRMIYNEQFF. The J gene is TRBJ2-1, the V gene TRBV7-9; TRBD1 might be the D (6 bases). Germline lookup yields CDR1 SEHNR and CDR2 FQNEAQ (reference sequence). Trimming pared 3 bases from V and 4 bases from J, leaving 13 bases between. The CDR3 covers 15 residues.